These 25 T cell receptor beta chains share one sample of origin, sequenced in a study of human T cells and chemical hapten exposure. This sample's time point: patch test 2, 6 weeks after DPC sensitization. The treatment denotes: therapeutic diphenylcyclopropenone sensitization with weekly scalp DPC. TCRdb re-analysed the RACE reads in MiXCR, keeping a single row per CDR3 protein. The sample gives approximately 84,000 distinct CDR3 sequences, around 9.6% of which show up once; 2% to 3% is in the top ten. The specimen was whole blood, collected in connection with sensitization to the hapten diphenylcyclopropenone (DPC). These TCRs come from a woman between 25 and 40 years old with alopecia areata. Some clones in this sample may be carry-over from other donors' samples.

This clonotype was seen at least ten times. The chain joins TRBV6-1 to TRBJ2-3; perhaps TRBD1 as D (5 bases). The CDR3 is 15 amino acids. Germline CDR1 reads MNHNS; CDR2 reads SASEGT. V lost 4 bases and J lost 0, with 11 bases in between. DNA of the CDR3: TGTGCCAGCAGTGGGACAAGACTTAGCACAGATACGCAGTATTTT. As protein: CASSGTRLSTDTQYF.

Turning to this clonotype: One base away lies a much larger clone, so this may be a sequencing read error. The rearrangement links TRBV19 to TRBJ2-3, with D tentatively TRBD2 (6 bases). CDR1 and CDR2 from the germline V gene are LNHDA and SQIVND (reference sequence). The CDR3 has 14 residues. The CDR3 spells CASGMPLAPDTQYF. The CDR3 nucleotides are TGTGCCAGTGGTATGCCCCTAGCGCCAGATACGCAGTATTTT.

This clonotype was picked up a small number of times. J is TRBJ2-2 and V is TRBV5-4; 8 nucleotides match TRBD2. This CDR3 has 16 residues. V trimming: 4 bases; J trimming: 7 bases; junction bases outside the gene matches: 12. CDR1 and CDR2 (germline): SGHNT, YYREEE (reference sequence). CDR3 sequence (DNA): TGTGCCAGCAGCCGGGCGAGCGGGGGCCGTGGCGGGGAGCTGTTTTTT. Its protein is CASSRASGGRGGELFF.

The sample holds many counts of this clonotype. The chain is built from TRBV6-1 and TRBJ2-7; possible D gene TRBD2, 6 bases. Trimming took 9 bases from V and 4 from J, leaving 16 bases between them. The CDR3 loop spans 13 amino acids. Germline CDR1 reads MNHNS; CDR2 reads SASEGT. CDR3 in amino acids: CASRRDGIYEQYF. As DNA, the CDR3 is TGTGCCAGTCGGCGGGACGGAATTTACGAGCAGTACTTC.

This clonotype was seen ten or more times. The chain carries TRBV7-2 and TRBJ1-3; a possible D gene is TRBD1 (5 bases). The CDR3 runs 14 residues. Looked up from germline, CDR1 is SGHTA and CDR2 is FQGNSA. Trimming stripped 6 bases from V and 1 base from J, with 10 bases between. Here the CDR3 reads CASRIEGSGNTIYF. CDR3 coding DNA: TGTGCCAGCAGAATAGAGGGGTCTGGAAACACCATATATTTT.

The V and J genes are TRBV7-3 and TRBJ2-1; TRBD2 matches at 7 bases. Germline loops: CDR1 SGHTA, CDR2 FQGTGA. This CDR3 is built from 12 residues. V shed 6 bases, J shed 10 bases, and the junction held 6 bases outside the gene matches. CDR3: CASSPVGGEQFF. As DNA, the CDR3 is TGTGCCAGCAGTCCCGTGGGAGGGGAGCAGTTCTTC. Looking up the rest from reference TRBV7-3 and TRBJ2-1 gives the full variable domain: GAGVSQTPSNKVTEKGKYVELRCDPISGHTALYWYRQSLGQGPEFLIYFQGTGAADDSGLPNDRFFAVRPEGSVSTLKIQRTERGDSAVYLCASSPVGGEQFFGPGTRLTVL.

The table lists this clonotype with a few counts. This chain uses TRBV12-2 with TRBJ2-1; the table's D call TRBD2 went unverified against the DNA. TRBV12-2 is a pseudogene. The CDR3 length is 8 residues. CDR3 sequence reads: CDPSEQFF. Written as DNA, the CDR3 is TGCGACCCTAGCGAGCAGTTCTTC.

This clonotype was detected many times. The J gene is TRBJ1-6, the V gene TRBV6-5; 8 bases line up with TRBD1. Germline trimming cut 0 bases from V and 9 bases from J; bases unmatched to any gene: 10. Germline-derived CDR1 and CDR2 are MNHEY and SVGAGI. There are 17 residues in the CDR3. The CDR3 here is CASSYSSGQVMSSPLHF. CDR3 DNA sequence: TGTGCCAGCAGTTACTCCTCGGGACAGGTTATGAGTTCACCCCTCCACTTT.

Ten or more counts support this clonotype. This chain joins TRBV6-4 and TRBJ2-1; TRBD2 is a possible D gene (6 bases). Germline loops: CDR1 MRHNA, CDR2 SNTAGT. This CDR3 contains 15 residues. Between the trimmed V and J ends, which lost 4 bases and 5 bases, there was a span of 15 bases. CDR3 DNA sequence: TGTGCCAGCAGTGTCGAACTAGCTGCACACAATGAGCAGTTCTTC. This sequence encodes CASSVELAAHNEQFF.

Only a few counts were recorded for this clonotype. The CDR3 nucleotides are TGTGCCAGCAGCCCCAGGGCAGGGAGTGGCACCGGGGAGCTGTTTTTT. This codes for CASSPRAGSGTGELFF. The chain recombines TRBV7-8 with TRBJ2-2; possibly TRBD1 or TRBD2 for D (5 bases each). This CDR3 contains 16 residues. V was shortened by 5 bases and J by 4 bases, with 17 bases between the two germline ends. The germline V gene encodes CDR1 SGHVS and CDR2 FQNEAQ.

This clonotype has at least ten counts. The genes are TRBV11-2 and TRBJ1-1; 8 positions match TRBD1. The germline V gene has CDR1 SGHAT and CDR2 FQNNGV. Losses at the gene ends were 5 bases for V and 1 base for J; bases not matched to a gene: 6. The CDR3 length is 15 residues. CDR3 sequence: CASSPWTGQNTEAFF. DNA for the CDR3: TGTGCCAGCAGCCCTTGGACAGGGCAGAACACTGAAGCTTTCTTT.

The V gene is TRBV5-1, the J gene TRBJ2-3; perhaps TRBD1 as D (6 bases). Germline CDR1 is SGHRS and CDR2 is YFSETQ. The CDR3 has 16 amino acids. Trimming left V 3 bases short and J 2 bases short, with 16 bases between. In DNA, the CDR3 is TGCGCCAGCAGCTCGCAGGGGATCCACTCCACAGATACGCAGTATTTT. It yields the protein CASSSQGIHSTDTQYF.

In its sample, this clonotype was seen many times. The CDR3 sequence: CASSTQGVGTEAFF. DNA for the CDR3: TGTGCCAGCAGCACACAGGGGGTCGGCACTGAAGCTTTCTTT. The V call is TRBV12-3 or TRBV12-4, the J call TRBJ1-1; TRBD1 matches 8 bases. V was pared by 6 bases and J by 4 bases, with 7 bases of the junction left unmatched. This CDR3 is 14 amino acids long.

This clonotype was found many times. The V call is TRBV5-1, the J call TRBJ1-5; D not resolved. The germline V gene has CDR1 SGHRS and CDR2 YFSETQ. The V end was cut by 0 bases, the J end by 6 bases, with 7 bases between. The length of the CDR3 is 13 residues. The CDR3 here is CASSLVPGQPQHF. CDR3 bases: TGCGCCAGCAGCTTGGTTCCCGGTCAGCCCCAGCATTTT. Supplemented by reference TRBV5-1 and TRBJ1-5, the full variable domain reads KAGVTQTPRYLIKTRGQQVTLSCSPISGHRSVSWYQQTPGQGLQFLFEYFSETQRNKGNFPGRFSGRQFSNSRSEMNVSTLELGDSALYLCASSLVPGQPQHFGDGTRLSIL.

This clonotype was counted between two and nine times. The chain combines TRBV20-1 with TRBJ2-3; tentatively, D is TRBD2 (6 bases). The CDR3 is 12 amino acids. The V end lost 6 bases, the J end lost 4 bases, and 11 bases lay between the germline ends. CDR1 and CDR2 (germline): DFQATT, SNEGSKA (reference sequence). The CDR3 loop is CSAPGTADTQYF. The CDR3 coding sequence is TGCAGTGCCCCCGGGACTGCAGATACGCAGTATTTT.

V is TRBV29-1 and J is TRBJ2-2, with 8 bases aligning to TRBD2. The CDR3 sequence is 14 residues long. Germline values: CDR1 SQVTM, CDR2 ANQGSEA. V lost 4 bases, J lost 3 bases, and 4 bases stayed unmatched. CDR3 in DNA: TGCAGCGTTGGGACTAGCTTGTACACCGGGGAGCTGTTTTTT. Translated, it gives CSVGTSLYTGELFF.

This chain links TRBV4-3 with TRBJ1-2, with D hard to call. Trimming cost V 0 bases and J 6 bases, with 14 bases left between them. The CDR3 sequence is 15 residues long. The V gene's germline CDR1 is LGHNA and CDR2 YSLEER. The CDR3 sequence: CASSQDFPTPDGYTF. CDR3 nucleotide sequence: TGCGCCAGCAGCCAAGATTTTCCGACGCCGGATGGCTACACCTTC.

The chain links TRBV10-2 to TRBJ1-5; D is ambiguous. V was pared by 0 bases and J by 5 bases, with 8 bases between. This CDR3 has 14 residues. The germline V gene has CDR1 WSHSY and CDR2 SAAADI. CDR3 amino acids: CASSESQRDQPQHF. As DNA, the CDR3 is TGCGCCAGCAGTGAGTCGCAGAGGGATCAGCCCCAGCATTTT.

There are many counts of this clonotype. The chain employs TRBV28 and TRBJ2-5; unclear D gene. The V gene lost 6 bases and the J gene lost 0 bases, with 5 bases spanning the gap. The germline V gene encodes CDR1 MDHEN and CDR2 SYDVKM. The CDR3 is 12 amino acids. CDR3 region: CASREYQETQYF. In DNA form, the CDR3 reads TGTGCCAGCAGGGAATACCAAGAGACCCAGTACTTC.

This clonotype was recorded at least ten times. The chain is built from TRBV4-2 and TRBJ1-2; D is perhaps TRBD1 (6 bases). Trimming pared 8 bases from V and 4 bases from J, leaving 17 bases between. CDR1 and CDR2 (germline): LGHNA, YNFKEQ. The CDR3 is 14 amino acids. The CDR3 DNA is TGTGCCAGCTCCAACCCTGGGACACCCTATGGCTACACCTTC. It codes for CASSNPGTPYGYTF.

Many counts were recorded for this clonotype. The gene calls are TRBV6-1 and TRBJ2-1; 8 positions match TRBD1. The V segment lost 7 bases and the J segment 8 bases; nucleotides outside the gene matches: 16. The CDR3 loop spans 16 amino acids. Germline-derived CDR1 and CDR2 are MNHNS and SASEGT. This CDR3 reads CASKKNRGDDWDEQFF. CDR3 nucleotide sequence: TGTGCCAGCAAAAAAAACAGGGGGGACGACTGGGATGAGCAGTTCTTC.

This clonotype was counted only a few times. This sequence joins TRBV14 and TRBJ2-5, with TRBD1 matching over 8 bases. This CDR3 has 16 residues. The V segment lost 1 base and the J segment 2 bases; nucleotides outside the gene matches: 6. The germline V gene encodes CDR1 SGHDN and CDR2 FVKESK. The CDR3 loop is CASSQGARTGQETQYF. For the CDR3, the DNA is TGTGCCAGCAGCCAAGGGGCAAGGACAGGGCAAGAGACCCAGTACTTC.

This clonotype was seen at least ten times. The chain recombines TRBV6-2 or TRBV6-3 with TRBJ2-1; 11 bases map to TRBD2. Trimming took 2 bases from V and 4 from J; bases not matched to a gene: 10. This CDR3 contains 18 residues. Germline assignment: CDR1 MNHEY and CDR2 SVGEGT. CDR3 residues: CASSYLLLTSGAYNEQFF. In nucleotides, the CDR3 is TGTGCCAGCAGTTACCTTCTTTTGACTAGCGGGGCTTACAATGAGCAGTTCTTC.

The chain's CDR3 is CASSLLATDRLGYTF. In DNA form, the CDR3 reads TGTGCCAGCAGCTTATTGGCTACAGATCGACTTGGCTACACCTTC. The genes are TRBV7-2 and TRBJ1-2; D is unclear. CDR3 size: 15 residues. V shed 2 bases and J shed 7 bases, with 17 bases lying between them. Germline V gene sequence: CDR1 SGHTA, CDR2 FQGNSA.

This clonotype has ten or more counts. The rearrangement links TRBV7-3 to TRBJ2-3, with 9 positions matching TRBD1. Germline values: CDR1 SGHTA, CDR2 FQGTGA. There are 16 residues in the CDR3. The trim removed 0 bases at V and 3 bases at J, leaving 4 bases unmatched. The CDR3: CASSLTIDRGTDTQYF. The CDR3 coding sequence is TGTGCCAGCAGCTTAACGATCGACAGGGGGACAGATACGCAGTATTTT.